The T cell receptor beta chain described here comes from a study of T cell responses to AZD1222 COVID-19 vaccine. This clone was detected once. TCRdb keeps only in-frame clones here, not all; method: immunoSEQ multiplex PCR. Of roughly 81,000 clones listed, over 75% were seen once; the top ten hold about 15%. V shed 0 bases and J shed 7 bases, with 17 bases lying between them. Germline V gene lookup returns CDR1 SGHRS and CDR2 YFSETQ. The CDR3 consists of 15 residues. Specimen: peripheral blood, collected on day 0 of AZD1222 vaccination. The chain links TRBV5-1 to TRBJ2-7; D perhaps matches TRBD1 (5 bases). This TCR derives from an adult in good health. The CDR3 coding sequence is TGCGCCAGCAGCTTGGGTCAGGGTCCCCTGGGGGAGCAGTACTTC. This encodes CASSLGQGPLGEQYF.